This is a list of T cell receptor beta chains from one sample in a study of blood T cell repertoires in COVID-19. TCRdb keeps only in-frame clones here, not all; method: immunoSEQ multiplex PCR. Of around 700,000 clones in the sample, 70% to 90% were seen once. The sequenced material came from peripheral blood. Source of these receptors: a woman younger than 35 with acute or convalescent COVID-19. Each CDR3 is given with its conserved first and last residue. A D gene is named only where the DNA matches it firmly. Size is stated for part of the rows, as once, few or many counts, or as a class when the clone is expanded.

J	size	D	V	DNA	CDR3
TRBJ1-1	-	-	TRBV10-2	TGCGCCAGCAGCTCAGGGAACACTGAAGCTTTCTTT	CASSSGNTEAFF
TRBJ2-2	once	TRBD1	TRBV24-1	TGTGCCACCAGTGATCCCTCTTCAGGGGGACGGGGCGGGGAGCTGTTTTTT	CATSDPSSGGRGGELFF
TRBJ2-1	-	-	TRBV5-1	TGCGCCAGCAGCTTGGCCTCGAGCTCCTACAATGAGCAGTTCTTC	CASSLASSSYNEQFF
TRBJ2-1	-	TRBD2	TRBV5-1	TGCGCCAGCAGCTACGTAGCGGGGGGGTACAATGAGCAGTTCTTC	CASSYVAGGYNEQFF
TRBJ2-1	-	TRBD2	TRBV27	TGTGCCAGCAGTTTGGTAGCGGGGATTCACAATGAGCAGTTCTTC	CASSLVAGIHNEQFF
TRBJ2-7	-	-	TRBV15	TGTGCCACCAGCAGTGTAAACAGAGCCTACGAGCAGTACTTC	CATSSVNRAYEQYF
TRBJ1-2	-	-	TRBV29-1	TGCAGCGCCCCAAACTATGGCTACACCTTC	CSAPNYGYTF
TRBJ1-5	-	-	TRBV12-3/TRBV12-4	TGTGCCAGTCAAGGGGAACGGCAGCCCCAGCATTTT	CASQGERQPQHF
TRBJ1-1	few	-	TRBV4-1	TGCGCCAGCAGCCAAGTATTGGGGCGAGCTTTCTTT	CASSQVLGRAFF
TRBJ1-1	-	TRBD1	TRBV25-1	TGTGCCAGCAGTATCACTACGGGACAGGGGGACCCTGAAGCTTTCTTT	CASSITTGQGDPEAFF
TRBJ2-3	-	TRBD2	TRBV5-1	TGCGCCAGCAGCTTGGCGGTCCCCACGGGAGGTACGCAGTATTTT	CASSLAVPTGGTQYF
TRBJ1-1	-	-	TRBV2	TGTGCCAGCATGGGACGGAGGGACACTGAAGCTTTCTTT	CASMGRRDTEAFF
TRBJ1-2	-	TRBD1	TRBV10-3	TGTGCCATCAGTGAGTCGGACAGGGAAATTTATGGCTACACCTTC	CAISESDREIYGYTF
TRBJ1-1	-	-	TRBV12-3/TRBV12-4	TGTGCCAGCAGTGAAGCAGGGGTGACTGAAGCTTTCTTT	CASSEAGVTEAFF
TRBJ1-1	-	TRBD1	TRBV2	TGTGCCAGCAGCTCGGACAGGGGTATGGCCAGTGAAGCTTTCTTT	CASSSDRGMASEAFF
TRBJ1-2	-	-	TRBV6-1	TGTGCCAGCAGTGAATCTTTCTATGGCTACACCTTC	CASSESFYGYTF
TRBJ2-7	once	-	TRBV5-5	TGTGCCAGCAGCTTGACAGATTACGAGCAGTACTTC	CASSLTDYEQYF
TRBJ2-3	-	TRBD1	TRBV24-1	TGTGCCACCAGTGTCACCGGGACAGGGAGCACAGATACGCAGTATTTT	CATSVTGTGSTDTQYF
TRBJ1-5	-	-	TRBV9	TGTGCCAGCAGCGAATCAGGTGGAGGGAGCAATCAGCCCCAGCATTTT	CASSESGGGSNQPQHF
TRBJ1-1	-	TRBD1	TRBV27	TGTGCCAGCAGTTCTTGGACAGGGACTGCACGGGAAGCTTTCTTT	CASSSWTGTAREAFF
TRBJ1-5	-	TRBD1	TRBV27	TGTGCCAGCAGGATCAGGGGGTATAATCAGCCCCAGCATTTT	CASRIRGYNQPQHF
TRBJ2-1	-	-	TRBV18	TGTGCCAGCTCACCGCGGGGACCCGAACGCTACAATGAGCAGTTCTTC	CASSPRGPERYNEQFF
TRBJ2-7	once	TRBD2	TRBV6-2/TRBV6-3	TGTGCCAGCAGCCCTTTTAGCGGGGGCCGCTACGAGCAGTACTTC	CASSPFSGGRYEQYF
TRBJ1-6	-	TRBD1	TRBV30	TGTGCCTGGGATTACCGGGACAGGGATAATTCACCCCTCCACTTT	CAWDYRDRDNSPLHF
TRBJ1-2	-	-	TRBV4-1	TGCGCCAGCAGCCAAGTAGAAGGGGTCGGCTACACCTTC	CASSQVEGVGYTF
TRBJ1-5	few	-	TRBV3-1/TRBV3-2	TGTGCCAGCAGCGAAGGGGCCTCCAATCAGCCCCAGCATTTT	CASSEGASNQPQHF
TRBJ1-2	-	TRBD1	TRBV19	TGTGCCAGCACGGGAGGACAGGGGGCATGGGCTAACTATGGCTACACCTTC	CASTGGQGAWANYGYTF